This entry lists 4 T cell receptor beta chains sequenced from one sample in a study of cytomegalovirus exposure and HLA in healthy donors. In the PCR, 60 Vbeta and 13 Jbeta primers were used. Only in-frame clones appear in the TCRdb table, and some are missing; sequencing was by immunoSEQ multiplex PCR. The repertoire includes 180,000 or so clones, around 80% of them detected once, and roughly 8% sits in the top ten. Sequencing was carried out using PBMCs. Receptor source: a woman aged 35 to 49 in good health and CMV-seropositive.

The genes are TRBV2 and TRBJ1-5; 8 bases are a match to TRBD1. The junction had 4 bases not matched to a gene; V was cut back by 4 bases and J by 5 bases. CDR1 is SNHLY and CDR2 is FYNNEI in the germline V gene. This CDR3 is built from 14 residues. DNA for the CDR3: TGTGCCAGCAGTGTCGCAGGGGGCCATCAGCCCCAGCATTTT. Protein product: CASSVAGGHQPQHF.

This rearrangement joins TRBV9 to TRBJ2-7; 11 nucleotides line up with TRBD1. The CDR3 is 14 residues long. The V and J ends lost 1 base and 6 bases, in that order; junction bases with no gene match: 3. Germline V CDR1 and CDR2: SGDLS, YYNGEE. The CDR3 reads CASSVRTGGGEQYF. Here the CDR3 DNA reads TGTGCCAGCAGCGTACGGACAGGGGGCGGCGAGCAGTACTTC.

The J gene is TRBJ1-5, the V gene TRBV5-1, with unresolved D. V was cut by 0 bases and J by 4 bases, with 8 bases left in between. The CDR3 has 14 amino acids. CDR1 SGHRS and CDR2 YFSETQ come from the germline V gene. DNA of the CDR3: TGCGCCAGCAGCTTGGATGGCAGTAATCAGCCCCAGCATTTT. Its protein is CASSLDGSNQPQHF.

The chain employs TRBV28 and TRBJ2-7; the D is unclear. The CDR3 has 15 residues. The germline gives CDR1 MDHEN, CDR2 SYDVKM. The ends were cut back, 1 base at V and 0 bases at J, with 10 bases in the middle. CDR3 sequence reads: CASSLSPTRSYEQYF. The CDR3, as DNA: TGTGCCAGCAGTTTATCCCCTACCCGCTCCTACGAGCAGTACTTC.